Described below is a single T cell receptor (beta chain) sequence and its context. Its antigen is not known. This entry belongs to a study of T-cell memory formation after mild COVID-19. Overall study results and limits: Clones that shrank (day 15 to 85) were balanced CD4/CD8, whereas later expanders leaned CD4+. Mainly in CM and EM were contracting CD4+ clones; CD8+ were in EMRA.

Trimming removed 5 bases from V and 6 bases from J; junction bases left unmatched: 4. The CDR3 is 12 residues long. In germline, CDR1 is PRHDT, CDR2 FYEKMQ (reference sequence). cDNA libraries for TCR alpha and TCR beta, carrying sample barcodes and UMIs, came from 5'RACE with constant-segment primers. TCRdb reprocessed the 5' RACE reads via MiXCR and lists one record per CDR3 protein. This sample yields hundreds of thousands of distinct CDR3 sequences, of which 20% to 25% are seen a single time; 7.5% to 9.5% belongs to the top ten. This chain connects TRBV13 to TRBJ2-7, with TRBD2 identical over 7 bases. The sequencing sample was made of PBMCs or a T cell subset sorted from them (not recorded which). This clonotype originated in an adult woman who had mild COVID-19 (a few samples of this study predate the infection). Cell type and time point are not known. The CDR3 nucleotides are TGTGCCAGCAGCACGTGGGAGGGCGAGCAGTACTTC. Protein product: CASSTWEGEQYF.